The 23 T cell receptor beta chains below all came from one sample that was sequenced in a study of blood T cell repertoires in COVID-19. Method: immunoSEQ multiplex PCR; TCRdb's copy keeps in-frame clones and lacks some. The repertoire holds about 87,000 clones, with roughly 80% as singletons. The specimen sequenced was peripheral blood. The receptors originated from a woman of 80 years or more with active or convalescent COVID-19.

V is TRBV24-1 and J is TRBJ1-2; 7 bases match TRBD1. Germline CDR1 and CDR2: KGHDR and SFDVKD. The trim removed 7 bases at V and 8 bases at J, leaving 9 bases unmatched. The CDR3 covers 13 residues. CDR3 sequence reads: CATRADRALGYTF. The CDR3 region has the DNA TGTGCCACCAGAGCAGACAGGGCATTAGGCTACACCTTC.

V usage is TRBV7-6 and J usage is TRBJ2-1, with D unresolved. CDR3 size: 15 residues. Germline CDR1 reads SGHVS; CDR2 reads FNYEAQ. Trimming took 5 bases from V and 1 from J, leaving 12 bases between them. The CDR3 protein is CASSLGPGSYNEQFF. The CDR3 DNA reads TGTGCCAGCAGCCTCGGTCCAGGATCCTACAATGAGCAGTTCTTC.

The chain joins TRBV6-5 to TRBJ1-2; D uncertain. Trimming left V 6 bases short and J 4 bases short, with 18 bases between. Germline V gene sequence: CDR1 MNHEY, CDR2 SVGAGI. The CDR3 has 15 residues. CDR3 region: CASSSGAEVGYGYTF. The CDR3 bases are TGTGCCAGCAGCTCCGGTGCGGAGGTCGGCTATGGCTACACCTTC.

This sequence joins TRBV20-1 and TRBJ2-1; no clear D. Trimming left V 5 bases short and J 12 bases short, with 14 bases between. Looked up from germline, CDR1 is DFQATT and CDR2 is SNEGSKA (reference sequence). The CDR3 loop spans 11 amino acids. CDR3 sequence (DNA): TGCAGTGCTCTAGACCCGCCTGGGCAGTTCTTC. As protein: CSALDPPGQFF.

For the CDR3, the DNA is TGTGCCAGCAAAAACCGGGGAGCGGGAACCTTCTACGAGCAGTACTTC. Its translation: CASKNRGAGTFYEQYF. The chain combines TRBV6-4 with TRBJ2-7; 7 nucleotides align to TRBD2. The CDR3 extends over 16 amino acids. The germline CDR1 and CDR2 sequences are MRHNA and SNTAGT. Unmatched junction bases numbered 15, after V lost 7 bases and J lost 3 bases.

The rearrangement links TRBV10-3 to TRBJ2-7, with no clear D. Germline V gene sequence: CDR1 ENHRY, CDR2 SYGVKD. This CDR3 region has 15 residues. The ends were cut back, 3 bases at V and 1 base at J, with 13 bases in the middle. This CDR3 is CAISDAGVKSYEQYF. CDR3 DNA: TGTGCCATCAGTGATGCCGGAGTAAAGTCCTACGAGCAGTACTTC.

V and J are TRBV28 and TRBJ1-2; D may be TRBD1 (5 bases). The ends were cut back, 3 bases at V and 3 bases at J, with 5 bases in the middle. Germline-derived CDR1 and CDR2 are MDHEN and SYDVKM. This CDR3 comprises 12 residues. CDR3 region: CASSFRDYGYTF. CDR3 sequence (DNA): TGTGCCAGCAGTTTCAGGGACTATGGCTACACCTTC.

The genes are TRBV29-1 and TRBJ2-5; 7 bases fit TRBD2. CDR1 SQVTM and CDR2 ANQGSEA come from the germline V gene. CDR3 length equals 13 residues. The V segment lost 4 bases and the J segment 5 bases; nucleotides outside the gene matches: 7. CDR3 nucleotides: TGCAGCGTTGGGGAGGGGCGAACCGAGACCCAGTACTTC. Protein: CSVGEGRTETQYF. The whole variable domain, filled in from reference TRBV29-1 and TRBJ2-5, reads SAVISQKPSRDICQRGTSLTIQCQVDSQVTMMFWYRQQPGQSLTLIATANQGSEATYESGFVIDKFPISRPNLTFSTLTVSNMSPEDSSIYLCSVGEGRTETQYFGPGTRLLVL.

The chain has TRBV7-2 and TRBJ2-1; TRBD2 aligns across 11 bases. Trimming at V came to 5 bases and at J to 0 bases, leaving 3 bases not matched to a gene. The CDR3 is 16 amino acids. Per the germline V gene, CDR1 is SGHTA and CDR2 is FQGNSA. The CDR3 here is CASSASGRPSYNEQFF. Written as DNA, the CDR3 is TGTGCCAGCAGCGCTAGCGGGAGGCCCTCCTACAATGAGCAGTTCTTC.

The chain links TRBV9 to TRBJ1-3; maybe TRBD1 (5 bases). Germline CDR1 is SGDLS and CDR2 is YYNGEE. Trimming shortened V by 3 bases and J by 0 bases, and 10 bases separated the two germline ends. The CDR3 covers 15 residues. CDR3: CASSAFRDSGNTIYF. The CDR3 coding sequence is TGTGCCAGCAGCGCCTTCAGGGACTCTGGAAACACCATATATTTT.

This clone was seen more than once but under ten times. J is TRBJ2-1 and V is TRBV24-1, with 7 positions matching TRBD2. CDR1 and CDR2 (germline): KGHDR, SFDVKD. The CDR3 has 12 amino acids. Trimming took 3 bases from V and 12 from J; bases not matched to a gene: 4. CDR3 amino acids: CATSDPGGGQFF. As DNA, the CDR3 is TGTGCCACCAGTGATCCTGGGGGGGGGCAGTTCTTC.

CDR3 in amino acids: CASSLDSWGGGYTF. The CDR3 coding sequence is TGTGCCAGCAGCTTAGATTCCTGGGGGGGCGGCTACACCTTC. This chain joins TRBV7-8 and TRBJ1-2; D may be TRBD1 (6 bases). Trimming removed 1 base from V and 8 bases from J, with 14 bases in between. This CDR3 comprises 14 residues. Germline V gene sequence: CDR1 SGHVS, CDR2 FQNEAQ.

The chain couples TRBV10-3 to TRBJ2-3; 12 nucleotides line up with TRBD2. There are 16 residues in the CDR3. V lost 4 bases to trimming and J lost 3 bases; unmatched junction nucleotides: 5. The germline gives CDR1 ENHRY, CDR2 SYGVKD. CDR3 protein: CAISAVLAGGTDTQYF. The DNA for the CDR3 is TGTGCCATCAGTGCGGTCCTAGCGGGGGGGACAGATACGCAGTATTTT.

This clone occurred a few times. J is TRBJ2-7 and V is TRBV6-5, with TRBD1 matching 7 bases. The CDR3 sequence is 14 residues long. The germline V gene encodes CDR1 MNHEY and CDR2 SVGAGI. The V and J ends lost 10 bases and 2 bases, in that order; junction bases with no gene match: 11. The CDR3 loop reads CATRPGQTPYEQYF. The CDR3 DNA is TGTGCCACCCGACCGGGACAGACTCCCTACGAGCAGTACTTC.

This chain joins TRBV19 and TRBJ1-5, with a weak D call TRBD1 (6 bases). The CDR3 is made up of 16 amino acids. Trimming removed 3 bases from V and 5 bases from J, with 17 bases in between. CDR1 is LNHDA and CDR2 is SQIVND in the germline V gene (reference sequence). The CDR3 DNA sequence: TGTGCCAGTAGTATCTGGCAGGGGTCCTCAGATCAGCCCCAGCATTTT. This gives the protein CASSIWQGSSDQPQHF.

The chain recombines TRBV7-2 with TRBJ1-2; no reliable D call. V shed 1 base and J shed 4 bases, with 7 bases lying between them. The germline V gene encodes CDR1 SGHTA and CDR2 FQGNSA. This CDR3 is 13 amino acids long. DNA of the CDR3: TGTGCCAGCAGCTTAGACAGAAGCTATGGCTACACCTTC. Translating gives CASSLDRSYGYTF.

The V gene is TRBV28, the J gene TRBJ1-3; perhaps TRBD1 as D (5 bases). Looked up from germline, CDR1 is MDHEN and CDR2 is SYDVKM. V gave up 5 bases and J gave up 2 bases, with 13 bases separating them. This CDR3 region has 15 residues. DNA for the CDR3: TGTGCCAGCAGTCTTAGGGGAATTCCTGGAAACACCATATATTTT. Amino acids: CASSLRGIPGNTIYF.

J is TRBJ1-6 and V is TRBV6-4; D is undetermined. The CDR3 runs 14 residues. Looked up from germline, CDR1 is MRHNA and CDR2 is SNTAGT. Trimming cost V 4 bases and J 6 bases, with 10 bases left between them. CDR3 region: CASSVMEGNSPLHF. The CDR3 DNA follows: TGTGCCAGCAGTGTAATGGAGGGTAATTCACCCCTCCACTTT.

The J gene is TRBJ1-1, the V gene TRBV6-6; D unresolved. CDR3 length equals 13 residues. Germline V gene lookup returns CDR1 MNHNY and CDR2 SVGAGI (reference sequence). Trimming shortened V by 7 bases and J by 5 bases, and 14 bases separated the two germline ends. The CDR3 nucleotides are TGTGCCAGCACCCCCTACCCGGTAACTGAAGCTTTCTTT. Translated, it gives CASTPYPVTEAFF.

V is TRBV5-1 and J is TRBJ2-2; D is perhaps TRBD2 (5 bases). Germline assignment: CDR1 SGHRS and CDR2 YFSETQ. Trimming took 4 bases from V and 2 from J, leaving 12 bases between them. The CDR3 consists of 15 residues. CDR3: CASSVRAGNTGELFF. The CDR3 coding sequence is TGCGCCAGCAGCGTGAGGGCAGGCAACACCGGGGAGCTGTTTTTT.

This clone was counted a few times. V and J are TRBV2 and TRBJ1-5; no clear D. CDR1 and CDR2 from the germline V gene are SNHLY and FYNNEI. The CDR3 runs 16 residues. Trimming took off 2 bases at V and 0 bases at J, with 11 bases between the two ends. The CDR3 is CASSEMWPDSNQPQHF. The CDR3 coding sequence is TGTGCCAGCAGTGAAATGTGGCCAGATAGCAATCAGCCCCAGCATTTT.

In DNA form, the CDR3 reads TGTGCCAGTAGTGAGAGGGTTGGCTACACCTTC. It translates to CASSERVGYTF. The rearrangement links TRBV19 to TRBJ1-2, with unresolved D. The CDR3 consists of 11 residues. The V end lost 5 bases, the J end lost 7 bases, and 8 bases lay between the germline ends. Per the germline V gene, CDR1 is LNHDA and CDR2 is SQIVND (reference sequence).

The rearrangement uses TRBV5-5 and TRBJ2-6, with 9 bases aligning to TRBD2. The CDR3 covers 15 residues. The V gene's germline CDR1 is SGHKS and CDR2 YYEKEE (reference sequence). The J segment lost 0 bases and the V segment lost 10 bases, leaving 5 bases of the junction unmatched. CDR3 residues: CARGGDGSGANVLTF. The CDR3 nucleotides are TGTGCCCGCGGGGGGGACGGCTCTGGGGCCAACGTCCTGACTTTC.